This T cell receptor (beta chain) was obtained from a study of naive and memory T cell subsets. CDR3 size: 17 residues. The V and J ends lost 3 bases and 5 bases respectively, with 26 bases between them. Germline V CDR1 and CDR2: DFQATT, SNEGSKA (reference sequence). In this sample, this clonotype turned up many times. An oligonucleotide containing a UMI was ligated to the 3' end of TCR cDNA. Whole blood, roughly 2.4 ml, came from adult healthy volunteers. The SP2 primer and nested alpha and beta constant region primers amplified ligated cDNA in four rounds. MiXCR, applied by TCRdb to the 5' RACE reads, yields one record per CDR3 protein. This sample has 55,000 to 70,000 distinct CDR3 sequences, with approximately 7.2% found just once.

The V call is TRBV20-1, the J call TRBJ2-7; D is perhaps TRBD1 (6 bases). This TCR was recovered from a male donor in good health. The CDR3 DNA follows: TGCAGTGCTAGCGGCTTCACCCTAACAGGGATGTCGGACGAGCAGTACTTC. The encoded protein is CSASGFTLTGMSDEQYF.